Listed below are T cell receptor beta chains from one sample, sequenced in a study of identical twins. Each CDR3 protein is one row after TCRdb ran MiXCR on the 5' RACE reads. The sample contains some 600,000 distinct CDR3 sequences, under 8.5% of which appear only once. This sample also appeared in a second study, on yellow fever vaccine responses in identical twins.

The sample comprised PBMCs. These receptors were collected from a woman between 18 and 29 years old in good health. Each CDR3 is given with its conserved first and last residue. A D gene is named only where the DNA matches it firmly. Where a row states a size, it is once, few, many or the class of an expanded clone; other rows omit it.

j_call	d_call	cdr3_length	clone_size	v_call	cdr3_aa	cdr3_nt
TRBJ2-5	-	15	-	TRBV25-1	CASSGESGRLETQYF	TGTGCCAGCAGTGGCGAGTCTGGACGACTAGAGACCCAGTACTTC
TRBJ2-5	TRBD2	19	-	TRBV5-1	CASSFGTAGLAVYQETQYF	TGCGCCAGCAGCTTCGGGACGGCAGGACTAGCGGTGTACCAAGAGACCCAGTACTTC
TRBJ2-4	-	14	few	TRBV13	CASSLATRGDIQYF	TGTGCCAGCAGCTTGGCCACGAGGGGAGACATTCAGTACTTC
TRBJ2-1	-	13	few	TRBV5-6	CASSLDFWAEQFF	TGTGCCAGCAGCTTGGATTTTTGGGCGGAGCAGTTCTTC
TRBJ1-3	-	17	many	TRBV25-1	CASSEYSLGHSGNTIYF	TGTGCCAGCAGTGAATATTCCCTGGGCCACTCTGGAAACACCATATATTTT
TRBJ2-3	-	11	many	TRBV12-3/TRBV12-4	CASRVTYTQYF	TGTGCCAGCAGGGTGACGTATACGCAGTATTTT
TRBJ2-2	-	13	many	TRBV20-1	CSARALATGELFF	TGCAGTGCTAGAGCACTAGCCACCGGGGAGCTGTTTTTT
TRBJ2-3	-	15	many	TRBV20-1	CSARDPGRATDTQYF	TGCAGTGCTAGAGATCCTGGCAGGGCAACAGATACGCAGTATTTT
TRBJ2-1	TRBD2	15	many	TRBV10-3	CAISDEAGHDNEQFF	TGTGCCATCAGTGACGAAGCGGGGCATGACAATGAGCAGTTCTTC
TRBJ1-2	-	11	-	TRBV20-1	CSARENSYYTF	TGCAGTGCTAGAGAGAACAGCTACTACACCTTC
TRBJ2-1	-	11	many	TRBV2	CASSAGGEQFF	TGTGCCAGCAGCGCTGGGGGTGAGCAGTTCTTC
TRBJ1-1	-	18	-	TRBV4-2	CASSQDVRILVRVTEAFF	TGTGCCAGCAGCCAAGATGTACGAATCCTGGTTAGGGTCACTGAAGCTTTCTTT
TRBJ2-3	TRBD1	15	-	TRBV9	CASSVAPQGGDTQCF	TGTGCCAGCAGCGTAGCCCCACAGGGGGGAGATACGCAGTGTTTT
TRBJ2-3	TRBD2	19	many	TRBV20-1	CSARAPTSGGHPHTDTQYF	TGCAGTGCTAGAGCCCCCACTAGCGGGGGGCACCCCCACACAGATACGCAGTATTTT
TRBJ1-4	-	14	many	TRBV15	CATSRGGSNEKLFF	TGTGCCACCAGCAGAGGCGGGAGCAATGAAAAACTGTTTTTT
TRBJ2-3	TRBD2	16	few	TRBV3-1	CASASLSSGRTDTQYF	TGTGCCAGCGCCAGCCTCTCTAGCGGGAGGACAGATACGCAGTATTTT
TRBJ2-2	-	18	-	TRBV9	CASSPEGTQTPNTGELFF	TGTGCCAGCAGCCCAGAAGGGACACAAACCCCGAACACCGGGGAGCTGTTTTTT
TRBJ2-7	TRBD1	13	many	TRBV5-1	CASSYGQGNEQYF	TGCGCCAGCAGTTATGGACAGGGCAACGAGCAGTACTTC
TRBJ2-3	-	13	-	TRBV14	CASSHRTRDTQYF	TGTGCCAGCAGCCATCGGACCAGAGATACGCAGTATTTT
TRBJ1-4	-	16	-	TRBV11-2	CASSLDFPGLGEGLFF	TGTGCCAGCAGCTTAGATTTCCCGGGACTTGGCGAGGGGTTGTTTTTT
TRBJ2-1	-	14	once	TRBV10-2	CASSLDSSPGEQFF	TGCGCCAGCAGCCTTGACTCGTCACCGGGTGAGCAGTTCTTC
TRBJ1-1	-	16	many	TRBV28	CASRGRVGSVAFEAFF	TGTGCCAGCAGAGGCAGGGTTGGGTCGGTTGCATTTGAAGCTTTCTTT
TRBJ2-1	-	12	few	TRBV5-6	CASKASLHEQFF	TGTGCCAGCAAGGCCTCCCTACATGAGCAGTTCTTC
TRBJ1-1	TRBD1	15	many	TRBV12-3/TRBV12-4	CASSHRDRMNTEAFF	TGTGCCAGCAGTCATAGGGACAGAATGAACACTGAAGCTTTCTTT
TRBJ2-1	-	15	many	TRBV5-1	CASSPSASSYNEQFF	TGCGCCAGCAGCCCCTCGGCTAGCTCCTACAATGAGCAGTTCTTC
TRBJ2-1	TRBD2	15	-	TRBV7-6	CASSSSGGALNEQFF	TGTGCCAGCAGTTCTAGCGGGGGGGCCCTAAATGAGCAGTTCTTC
TRBJ2-7	TRBD2	14	few	TRBV3-1	CASSPRTSGIEQYF	TGTGCCAGCAGCCCACGGACTAGCGGGATCGAGCAGTACTTC
TRBJ2-5	TRBD2	16	-	TRBV20-1	CSAEPGLGSWQETQYF	TGCAGCGCCGAACCGGGACTAGGCTCGTGGCAAGAGACCCAGTACTTC
TRBJ2-3	TRBD2	13	many	TRBV28	CASSSGGADTQYF	TGTGCCAGCAGTAGCGGGGGGGCAGATACGCAGTATTTT
TRBJ1-5	-	15	few	TRBV28	CASRRDTLSNQPQHF	TGTGCCAGCAGAAGGGACACCCTTAGCAATCAGCCCCAGCATTTT
TRBJ1-4	-	14	many	TRBV6-1	CASSLGVTNEKLFF	TGTGCCAGCAGCCTGGGGGTAACTAATGAAAAACTGTTTTTT
TRBJ1-2	-	12	many	TRBV29-1	CSVGDINYGYTF	TGCAGCGTTGGGGACATTAACTATGGCTACACCTTC
TRBJ2-7	-	15	few	TRBV5-1	CASSREGGVTYEQYF	TGCGCCAGCAGCCGGGAAGGTGGCGTAACCTACGAGCAGTACTTC
TRBJ1-1	-	16	many	TRBV20-1	CSARDRATRVGAEAFF	TGCAGTGCTAGAGATCGGGCCACGAGGGTCGGTGCTGAAGCTTTCTTT
TRBJ2-3	-	12	many	TRBV7-9	CASSRISDTQYF	TGTGCCAGCTCCCGTATCTCGGATACGCAGTATTTT
TRBJ2-7	TRBD1	13	many	TRBV5-1	CASKGDRVHEQYF	TGCGCCAGCAAAGGGGACAGGGTCCACGAGCAGTACTTC
TRBJ2-3	TRBD1	16	few	TRBV7-9	CASSMTGQGSTDTQYF	TGTGCCAGCAGCATGACCGGACAGGGGAGCACAGATACGCAGTATTTT
TRBJ2-1	-	14	few	TRBV5-1	CASRDPSSYNEQFF	TGCGCCAGCCGGGACCCGAGCTCCTACAATGAGCAGTTCTTC
TRBJ2-3	-	15	many	TRBV6-1	CASSDPGPSTDTQYF	TGTGCCAGCAGTGACCCCGGACCTAGCACAGATACGCAGTATTTT
TRBJ1-1	-	16	few	TRBV29-1	CSAGRGLGAGDTEAFF	TGCAGCGCTGGGAGGGGATTGGGGGCTGGGGACACTGAAGCTTTCTTT
TRBJ1-2	-	15	many	TRBV20-1	CSARDPPLQGHGYTF	TGCAGTGCTAGAGATCCCCCGCTACAGGGCCATGGCTACACCTTC
TRBJ2-7	-	11	many	TRBV6-6	CASSQGGEQYF	TGTGCCAGCAGCCAGGGGGGCGAGCAGTACTTC
TRBJ1-1	TRBD1	17	-	TRBV18	CASSPQRLGQAPVGAFF	TGTGCCAGCTCACCACAGAGGCTGGGACAGGCTCCGGTGGGGGCTTTCTTT
TRBJ2-2	-	14	-	TRBV7-8	CASSPPPVTGELFF	TGTGCCAGCAGCCCCCCCCCGGTCACCGGGGAGCTGTTTTTT
TRBJ2-3	TRBD1	17	-	TRBV6-6	CASSRIDRGHWADTQYF	TGTGCCAGCAGTCGGATAGACAGGGGGCATTGGGCAGATACGCAGTATTTT
TRBJ2-1	TRBD1	14	-	TRBV7-8	CASSPGGDRGLGFF	TGTGCCAGCAGTCCCGGGGGCGACAGGGGGTTGGGGTTCTTC
TRBJ2-7	TRBD1	15	-	TRBV12-3/TRBV12-4	CASSSWGDRGDEQYF	TGTGCCAGCAGTTCCTGGGGGGACAGGGGGGACGAGCAGTACTTC
TRBJ2-1	-	15	many	TRBV25-1	CASSEGVRAYNEQFF	TGTGCCAGCAGTGAAGGCGTGCGGGCGTACAATGAGCAGTTCTTC
TRBJ1-4	TRBD1	12	many	TRBV12-3/TRBV12-4	CASSLRDRGRFF	TGTGCCAGCAGTTTACGGGACAGGGGAAGGTTTTTT
TRBJ2-1	TRBD2	20	few	TRBV7-9	CASSLDGGRPSSPTYNEQFF	TGTGCCAGCAGCTTAGATGGCGGGAGGCCCTCATCCCCCACCTACAATGAGCAGTTCTTC
TRBJ2-7	-	15	few	TRBV2	CASTSRDIRFYEQYF	TGTGCCAGCACGTCGCGGGACATACGGTTCTACGAGCAGTACTTC
TRBJ2-4	-	12	-	TRBV29-1	CSGRGEENIQYF	TGCAGCGGGCGGGGAGAAGAAAACATTCAGTACTTC